This T cell receptor (beta chain) was identified in a study of shared clonotypes between healthy human individuals. Study conclusions and caveats: Estimated clonotype richness was generally higher in naive than memory subsets. It was observed that roughly 5% of naive CD4 clonotypes were shared across several donors.

As originally analysed: In the immunoSEQ data, sequences were junction-only and lacked quality scores, so filtering differed. Sequencing was performed with immunoSEQ multiplex PCR; in TCRdb, only in-frame clones are kept and a portion is missing. V and J calls and clone size come straight from that table; D and trimming were deduced from the DNA. Of around 2,100,000 clones in the sample, approximately 94% are singletons; the top ten hold more than 0.9%. CD45RO-negative, CCR7-positively selected cells formed the naive CD8 fraction, excluding terminally differentiated effector memory CD45RA+ cells. A remark on this clone: What it binds is not known.

CDR1 MNHEY and CDR2 SVGAGI come from the germline V gene. V trimming: 0 bases; J trimming: 6 bases; junction bases outside the gene matches: 10. The CDR3 is 16 amino acids. This rearrangement joins TRBV6-5 to TRBJ2-7; 8 nucleotides line up with TRBD2. The sequencing sample was made of naive CD8+ T cells sorted from blood. The TCR originated in a man in his late teens or twenties in good health. CDR3 region: CASSYSPGTRVGEQYF. The CDR3 DNA sequence: TGTGCCAGCAGTTACTCGCCGGGGACTAGGGTCGGCGAGCAGTACTTC.